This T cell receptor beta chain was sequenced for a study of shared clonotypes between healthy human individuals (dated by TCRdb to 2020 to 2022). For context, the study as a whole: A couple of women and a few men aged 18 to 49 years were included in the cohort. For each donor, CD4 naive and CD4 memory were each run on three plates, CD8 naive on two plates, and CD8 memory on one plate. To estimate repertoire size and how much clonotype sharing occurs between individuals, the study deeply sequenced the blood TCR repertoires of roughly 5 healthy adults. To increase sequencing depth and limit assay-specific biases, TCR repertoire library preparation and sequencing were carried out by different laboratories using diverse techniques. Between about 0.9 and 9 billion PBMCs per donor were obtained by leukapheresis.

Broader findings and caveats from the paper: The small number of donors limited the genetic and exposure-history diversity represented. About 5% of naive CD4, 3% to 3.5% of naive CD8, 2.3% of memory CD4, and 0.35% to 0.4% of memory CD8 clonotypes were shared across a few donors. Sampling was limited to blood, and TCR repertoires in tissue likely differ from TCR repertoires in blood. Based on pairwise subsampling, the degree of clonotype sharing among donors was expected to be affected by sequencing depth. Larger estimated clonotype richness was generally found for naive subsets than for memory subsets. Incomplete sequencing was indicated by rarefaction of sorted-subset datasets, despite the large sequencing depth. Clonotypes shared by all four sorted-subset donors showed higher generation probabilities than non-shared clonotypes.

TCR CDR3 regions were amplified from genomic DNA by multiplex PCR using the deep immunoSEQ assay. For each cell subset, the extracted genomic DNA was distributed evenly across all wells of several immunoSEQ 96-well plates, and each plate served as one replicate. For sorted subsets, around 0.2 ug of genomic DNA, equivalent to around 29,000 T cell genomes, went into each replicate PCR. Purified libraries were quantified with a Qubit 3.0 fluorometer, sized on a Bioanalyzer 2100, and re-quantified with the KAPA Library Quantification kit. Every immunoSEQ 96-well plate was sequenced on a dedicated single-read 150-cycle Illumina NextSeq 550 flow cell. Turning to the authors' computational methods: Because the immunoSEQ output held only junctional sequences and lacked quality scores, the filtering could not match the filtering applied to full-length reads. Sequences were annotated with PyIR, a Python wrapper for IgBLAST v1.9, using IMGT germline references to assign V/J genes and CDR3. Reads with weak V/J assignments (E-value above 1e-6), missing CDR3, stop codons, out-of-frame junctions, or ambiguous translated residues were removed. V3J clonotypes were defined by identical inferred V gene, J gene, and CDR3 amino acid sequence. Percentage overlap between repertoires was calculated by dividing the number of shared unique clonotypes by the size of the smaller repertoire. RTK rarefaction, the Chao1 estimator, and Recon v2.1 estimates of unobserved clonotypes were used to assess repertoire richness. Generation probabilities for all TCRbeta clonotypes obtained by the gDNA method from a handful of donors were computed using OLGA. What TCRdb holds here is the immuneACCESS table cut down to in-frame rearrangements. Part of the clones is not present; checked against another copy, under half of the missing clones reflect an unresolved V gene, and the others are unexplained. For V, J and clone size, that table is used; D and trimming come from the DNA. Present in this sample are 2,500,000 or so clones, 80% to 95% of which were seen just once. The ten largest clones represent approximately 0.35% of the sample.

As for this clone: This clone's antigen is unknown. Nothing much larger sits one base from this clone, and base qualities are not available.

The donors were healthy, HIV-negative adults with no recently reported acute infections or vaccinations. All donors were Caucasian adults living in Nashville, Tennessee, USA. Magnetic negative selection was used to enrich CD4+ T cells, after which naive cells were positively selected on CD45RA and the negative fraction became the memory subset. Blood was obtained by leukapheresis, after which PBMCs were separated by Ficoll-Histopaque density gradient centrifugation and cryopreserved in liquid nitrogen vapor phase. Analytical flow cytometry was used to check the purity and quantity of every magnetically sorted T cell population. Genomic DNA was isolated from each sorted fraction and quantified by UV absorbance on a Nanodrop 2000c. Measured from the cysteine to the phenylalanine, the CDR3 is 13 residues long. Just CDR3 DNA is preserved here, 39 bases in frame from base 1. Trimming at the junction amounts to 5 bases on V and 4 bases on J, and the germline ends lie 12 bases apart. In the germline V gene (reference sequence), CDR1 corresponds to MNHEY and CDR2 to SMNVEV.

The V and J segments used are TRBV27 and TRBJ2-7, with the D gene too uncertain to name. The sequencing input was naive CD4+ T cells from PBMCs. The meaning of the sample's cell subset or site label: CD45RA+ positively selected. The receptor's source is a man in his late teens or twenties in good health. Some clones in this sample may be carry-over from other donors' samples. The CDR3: CASSQARDYEQYF. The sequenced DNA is TGTGCCAGCAGTCAAGCCCGAGATTACGAGCAGTACTTC.